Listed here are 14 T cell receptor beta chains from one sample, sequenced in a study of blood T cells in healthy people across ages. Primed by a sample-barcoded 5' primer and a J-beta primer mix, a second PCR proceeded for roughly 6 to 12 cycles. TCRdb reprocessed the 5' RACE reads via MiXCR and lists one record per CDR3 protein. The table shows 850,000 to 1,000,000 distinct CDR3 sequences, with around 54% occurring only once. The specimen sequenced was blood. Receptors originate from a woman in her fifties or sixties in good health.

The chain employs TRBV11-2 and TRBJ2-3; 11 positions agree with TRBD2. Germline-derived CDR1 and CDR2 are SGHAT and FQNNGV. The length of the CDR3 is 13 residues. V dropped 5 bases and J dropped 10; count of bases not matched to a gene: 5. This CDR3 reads CASSGLAGGSQYF. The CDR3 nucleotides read TGTGCCAGCAGCGGGCTAGCGGGAGGTTCGCAGTATTTT.

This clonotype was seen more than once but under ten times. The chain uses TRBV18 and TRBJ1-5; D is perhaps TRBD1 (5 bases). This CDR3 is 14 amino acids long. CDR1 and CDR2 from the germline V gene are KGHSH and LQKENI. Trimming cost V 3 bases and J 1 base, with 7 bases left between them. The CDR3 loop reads CASSPGTSNQPQHF. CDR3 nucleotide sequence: TGTGCCAGCTCACCCGGGACCAGCAATCAGCCCCAGCATTTT.

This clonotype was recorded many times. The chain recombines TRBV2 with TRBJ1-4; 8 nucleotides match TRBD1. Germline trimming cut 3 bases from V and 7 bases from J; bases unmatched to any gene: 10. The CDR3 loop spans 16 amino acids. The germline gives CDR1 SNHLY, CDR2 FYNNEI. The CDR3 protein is CASSEHRQGFFEKLFF. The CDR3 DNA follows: TGTGCCAGCAGTGAGCACAGACAGGGGTTTTTTGAAAAACTGTTTTTT.

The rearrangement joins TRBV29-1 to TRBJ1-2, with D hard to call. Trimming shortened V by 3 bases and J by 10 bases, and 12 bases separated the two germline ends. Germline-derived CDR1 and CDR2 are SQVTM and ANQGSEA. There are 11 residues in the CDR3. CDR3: CSVEAERVYTF. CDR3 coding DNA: TGCAGCGTTGAGGCGGAGAGAGTCTACACCTTC.

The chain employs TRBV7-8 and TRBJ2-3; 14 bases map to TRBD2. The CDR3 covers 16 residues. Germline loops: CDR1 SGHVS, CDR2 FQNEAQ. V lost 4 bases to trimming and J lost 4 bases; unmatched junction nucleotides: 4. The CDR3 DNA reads TGTGCCAGCAGCTCCGGGACTAGCGGGAGATCAGATACGCAGTATTTT. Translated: CASSSGTSGRSDTQYF.

Here the CDR3 DNA reads TGTGCCAGCAGCGTAGATGATTACCAAGAGACCCAGTACTTC. The encoded protein is CASSVDDYQETQYF. The rearrangement joins TRBV9 to TRBJ2-5; no firm D call. CDR1 and CDR2 from the germline V gene are SGDLS and YYNGEE. This CDR3 comprises 14 residues. V was trimmed by 0 bases and J by 0 bases, leaving 6 bases between them.

CDR3 nucleotide sequence: TGCAGCGTTGAGGACTCGCCGGAGACCCAGTACTTC. This gives the protein CSVEDSPETQYF. V gene TRBV29-1 combines with J gene TRBJ2-5, with a possible D match to TRBD2 (5 bases). This CDR3 has 12 residues. V was trimmed by 3 bases and J by 5 bases, leaving 10 bases between them. Germline CDR1 is SQVTM and CDR2 is ANQGSEA.

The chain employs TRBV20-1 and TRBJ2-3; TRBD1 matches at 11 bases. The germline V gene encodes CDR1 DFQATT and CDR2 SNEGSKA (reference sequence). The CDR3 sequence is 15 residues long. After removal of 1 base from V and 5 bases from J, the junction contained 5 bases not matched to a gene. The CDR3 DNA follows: TGCAGTGCTAGAGGCTGGACAGGGGGCAGAGATACGCAGTATTTT. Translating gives CSARGWTGGRDTQYF.

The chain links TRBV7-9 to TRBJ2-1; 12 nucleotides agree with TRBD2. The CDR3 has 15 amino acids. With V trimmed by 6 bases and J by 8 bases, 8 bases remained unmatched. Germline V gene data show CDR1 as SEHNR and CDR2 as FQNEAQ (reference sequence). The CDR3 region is CASSFPTSGSDEQFF. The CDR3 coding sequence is TGTGCCAGCAGTTTCCCGACTAGCGGGAGTGATGAGCAGTTCTTC.

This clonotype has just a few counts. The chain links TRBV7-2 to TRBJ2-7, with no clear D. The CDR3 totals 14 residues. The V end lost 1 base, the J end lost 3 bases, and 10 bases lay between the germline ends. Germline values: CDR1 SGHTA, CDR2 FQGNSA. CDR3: CASSLEDGYYEQYF. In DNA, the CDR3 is TGTGCCAGCAGCTTAGAGGACGGATACTACGAGCAGTACTTC.

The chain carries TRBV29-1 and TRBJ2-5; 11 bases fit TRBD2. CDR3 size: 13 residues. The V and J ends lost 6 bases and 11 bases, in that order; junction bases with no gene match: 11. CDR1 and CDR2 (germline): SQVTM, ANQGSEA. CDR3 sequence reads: CSVQLAGGRGQYF. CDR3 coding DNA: TGCAGCGTACAGCTAGCGGGAGGACGTGGGCAGTACTTC.

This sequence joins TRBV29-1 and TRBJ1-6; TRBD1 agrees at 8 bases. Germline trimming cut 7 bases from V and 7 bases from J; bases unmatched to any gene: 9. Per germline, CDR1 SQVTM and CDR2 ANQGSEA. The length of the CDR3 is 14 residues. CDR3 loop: CSASQGAGNSPLHF. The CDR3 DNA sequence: TGCAGCGCTTCTCAGGGGGCAGGGAATTCACCCCTCCACTTT.

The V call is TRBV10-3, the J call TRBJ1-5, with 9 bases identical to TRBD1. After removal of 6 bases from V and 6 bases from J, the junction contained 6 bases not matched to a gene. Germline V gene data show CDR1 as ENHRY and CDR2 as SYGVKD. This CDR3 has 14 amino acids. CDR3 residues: CAISPGQGSQPQHF. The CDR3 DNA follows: TGTGCCATCAGCCCGGGACAGGGAAGTCAGCCCCAGCATTTT.

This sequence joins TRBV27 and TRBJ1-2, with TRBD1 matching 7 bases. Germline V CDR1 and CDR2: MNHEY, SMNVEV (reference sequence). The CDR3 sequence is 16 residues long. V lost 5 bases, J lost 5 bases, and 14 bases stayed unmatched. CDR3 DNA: TGTGCCAGCAGTGCTTCGGAGGGACAGATGAAATATGGCTACACCTTC. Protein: CASSASEGQMKYGYTF.